This TCR beta chain comes out of a study of cytomegalovirus exposure and HLA in healthy donors. Sequencing used immunoSEQ multiplex PCR; TCRdb keeps in-frame clones, though not all of them. The repertoire holds some 240,000 clones, with about 86% as singletons. Germline values: CDR1 SGHRS, CDR2 YFSETQ. This CDR3 has 17 amino acids. Trimming removed 0 bases from V and 5 bases from J, with 20 bases in between. The rearrangement uses TRBV5-1 and TRBJ2-5; D perhaps matches TRBD1 (5 bases). The sample was PBMCs. The sequence derives from a woman aged 25-40 years in good health and CMV-seropositive. The DNA of the CDR3 is TGCGCCAGCAGCTTGGGACCCCTACAGGAGTCTAGGGAGACCCAGTACTTC. This gives the protein CASSLGPLQESRETQYF.